This TCR beta chain was obtained from a study of blood T cells in healthy people across ages. As for the study in general: Template switching recovered approximately one barcoded beta molecule for every two T cells.

Whole-study results and caveats: As naive T cell percentage varied, TCR beta diversity correlated strongly with it.

Alongside a J-beta primer mix, a sample-barcoded 5' primer served in a second PCR lasting roughly 7 to 11 cycles. Using its own MiXCR run on the 5' RACE reads, TCRdb lists one record per CDR3 protein. The sample holds fewer than 1,200,000 distinct CDR3 sequences, less than 25% seen once. A few counts support this clonotype. Its cognate antigen is unknown. The junction had 4 bases not matched to a gene; V was cut back by 1 base and J by 1 base. CDR1 SGDLS and CDR2 YYNGEE come from the germline V gene. This CDR3 has 17 residues. Another study also made use of these data, one on T cells of mothers and their children. That report notes: Reverse transcription into cDNA received all extracted RNA, at roughly 1.4 ug per 15 ul. Versus unrelated pairs, overlap was slightly higher in related mother-child pairs, without reaching significance.

Sequenced material: blood. J is TRBJ2-2 and V is TRBV9; TRBD1 matches at 10 bases. This clonotype originated in a girl between 2 and 10 years old in good health. This CDR3 reads CASSVQGTGVNTGELFF. CDR3 nucleotides: TGTGCCAGCAGCGTACAAGGGACAGGGGTGAACACCGGGGAGCTGTTTTTT.